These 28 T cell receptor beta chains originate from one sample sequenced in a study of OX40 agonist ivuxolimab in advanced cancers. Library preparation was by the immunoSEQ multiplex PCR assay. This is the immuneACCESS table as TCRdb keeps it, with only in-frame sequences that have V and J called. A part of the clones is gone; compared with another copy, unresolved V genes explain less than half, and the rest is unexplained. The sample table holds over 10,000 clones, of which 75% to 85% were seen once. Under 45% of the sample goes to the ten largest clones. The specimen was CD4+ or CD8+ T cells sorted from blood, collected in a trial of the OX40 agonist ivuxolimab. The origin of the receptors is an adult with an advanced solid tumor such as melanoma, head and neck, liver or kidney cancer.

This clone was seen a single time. The CDR3 nucleotides are TGTGCCAGCAGTTTGAGCGGGACTAGCGCCTACAATGAGCAGTTCTTC. As protein: CASSLSGTSAYNEQFF. V usage is TRBV27 and J usage is TRBJ2-1, with 10 nucleotides matching TRBD2. V shed 3 bases and J 2 bases; nucleotides not matched to a gene: 4. CDR3 size: 16 residues. The germline gives CDR1 MNHEY, CDR2 SMNVEV (reference sequence).

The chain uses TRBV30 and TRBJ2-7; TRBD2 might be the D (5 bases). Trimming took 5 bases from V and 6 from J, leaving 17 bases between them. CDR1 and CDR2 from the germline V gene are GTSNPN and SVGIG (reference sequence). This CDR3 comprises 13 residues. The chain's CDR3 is CAWDQHAAGEQYF. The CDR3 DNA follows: TGTGCCTGGGATCAACACGCCGCGGGCGAGCAGTACTTC.

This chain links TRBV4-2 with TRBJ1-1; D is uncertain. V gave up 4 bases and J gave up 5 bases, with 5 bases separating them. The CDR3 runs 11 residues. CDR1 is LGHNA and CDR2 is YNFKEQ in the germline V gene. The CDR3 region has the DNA TGTGCCAGCAGCCTTGGTACTGAAGCTTTCTTT. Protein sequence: CASSLGTEAFF.

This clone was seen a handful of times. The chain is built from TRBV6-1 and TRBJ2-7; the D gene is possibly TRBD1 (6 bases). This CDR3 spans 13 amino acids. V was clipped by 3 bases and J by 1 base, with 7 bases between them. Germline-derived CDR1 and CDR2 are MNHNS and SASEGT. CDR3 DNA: TGTGCCAGCAGTGAGGGACATTCCTACGAGCAGTACTTC. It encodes CASSEGHSYEQYF.

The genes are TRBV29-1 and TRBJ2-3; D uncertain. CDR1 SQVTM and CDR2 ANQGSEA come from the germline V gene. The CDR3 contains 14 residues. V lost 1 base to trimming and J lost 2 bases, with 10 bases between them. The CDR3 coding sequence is TGCAGCGTTGAAGGAGCGTGGGACACAGATACGCAGTATTTT. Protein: CSVEGAWDTDTQYF.

The CDR3 DNA sequence: TGTGCCTGGAGTGTAACCGACAATGAGCAGTTCTTC. Translating gives CAWSVTDNEQFF. V and J are TRBV30 and TRBJ2-1, with D unresolved. CDR1 is GTSNPN, CDR2 SVGIG, per germline (reference sequence). V lost 0 bases and J 5 bases, leaving 5 bases between the germline ends. The CDR3 spans 12 residues.

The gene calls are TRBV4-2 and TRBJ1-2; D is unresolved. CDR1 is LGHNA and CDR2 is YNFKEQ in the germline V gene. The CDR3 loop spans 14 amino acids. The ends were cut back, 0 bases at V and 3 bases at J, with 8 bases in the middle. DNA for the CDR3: TGTGCCAGCAGCCAAGAGAGGGTCGACTATGGCTACACCTTC. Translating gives CASSQERVDYGYTF.

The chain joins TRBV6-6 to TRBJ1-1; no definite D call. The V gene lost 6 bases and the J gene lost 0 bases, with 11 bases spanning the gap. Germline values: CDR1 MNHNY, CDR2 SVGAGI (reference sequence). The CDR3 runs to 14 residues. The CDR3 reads CASSPGRMNTEAFF. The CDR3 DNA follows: TGTGCCAGCAGCCCTGGTCGCATGAACACTGAAGCTTTCTTT.

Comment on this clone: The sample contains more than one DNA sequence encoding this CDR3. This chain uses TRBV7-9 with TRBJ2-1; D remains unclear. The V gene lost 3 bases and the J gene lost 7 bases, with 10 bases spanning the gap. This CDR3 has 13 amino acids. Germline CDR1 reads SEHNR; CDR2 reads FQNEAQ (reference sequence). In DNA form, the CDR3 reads TGTGCCAGCAGCTTGGTGGCCGTGAATGAGCAGTTCTTC. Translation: CASSLVAVNEQFF.

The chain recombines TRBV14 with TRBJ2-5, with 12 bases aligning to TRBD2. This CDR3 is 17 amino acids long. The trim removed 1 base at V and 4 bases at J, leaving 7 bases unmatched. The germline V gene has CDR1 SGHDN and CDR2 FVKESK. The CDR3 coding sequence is TGTGCCAGCAGCCAAGTCAGACTAGCGGGAGTTAGAGAGACCCAGTACTTC. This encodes CASSQVRLAGVRETQYF.

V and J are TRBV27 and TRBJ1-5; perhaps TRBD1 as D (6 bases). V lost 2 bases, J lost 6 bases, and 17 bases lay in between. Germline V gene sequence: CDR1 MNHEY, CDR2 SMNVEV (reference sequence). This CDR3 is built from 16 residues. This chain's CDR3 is CASSLRRGASSQPQHF. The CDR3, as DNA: TGTGCCAGCAGTTTAAGGCGGGGGGCCTCGTCTCAGCCCCAGCATTTT.

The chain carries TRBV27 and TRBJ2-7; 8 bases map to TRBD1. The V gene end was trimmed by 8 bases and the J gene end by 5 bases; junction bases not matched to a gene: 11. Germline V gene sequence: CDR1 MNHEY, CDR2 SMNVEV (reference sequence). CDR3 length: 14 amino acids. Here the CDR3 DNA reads TGTGCCAGCGGCCATTCGGACAGGGTGAACGAGCAGTACTTC. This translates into CASGHSDRVNEQYF.

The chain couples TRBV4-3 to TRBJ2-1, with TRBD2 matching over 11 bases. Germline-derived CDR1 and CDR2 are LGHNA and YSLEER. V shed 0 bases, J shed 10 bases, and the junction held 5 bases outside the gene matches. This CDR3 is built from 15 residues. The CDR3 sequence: CASSQEWGLAEEQFF. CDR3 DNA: TGCGCCAGCAGCCAAGAATGGGGACTAGCGGAGGAGCAGTTCTTC.

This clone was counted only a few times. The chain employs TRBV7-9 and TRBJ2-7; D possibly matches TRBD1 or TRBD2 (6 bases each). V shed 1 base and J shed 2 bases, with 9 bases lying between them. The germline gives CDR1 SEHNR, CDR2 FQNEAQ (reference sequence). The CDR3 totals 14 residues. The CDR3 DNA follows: TGTGCCAGCAGCTTAGTCGGGGGCCCCTACGAGCAGTACTTC. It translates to CASSLVGGPYEQYF.

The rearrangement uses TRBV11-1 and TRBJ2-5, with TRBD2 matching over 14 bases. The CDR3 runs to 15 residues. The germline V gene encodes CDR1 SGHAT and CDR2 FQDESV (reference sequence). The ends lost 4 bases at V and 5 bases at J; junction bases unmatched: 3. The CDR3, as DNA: TGTGCCAGCAGCTCGGGACTAGCGGGAGTTGAGACCCAGTACTTC. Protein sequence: CASSSGLAGVETQYF.

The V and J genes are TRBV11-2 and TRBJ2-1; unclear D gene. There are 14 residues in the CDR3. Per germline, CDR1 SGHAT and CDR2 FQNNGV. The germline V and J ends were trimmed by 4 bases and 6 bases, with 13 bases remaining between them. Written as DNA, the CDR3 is TGTGCCAGCAGCTACACTTTACCCCCCAATGAGCAGTTCTTC. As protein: CASSYTLPPNEQFF.

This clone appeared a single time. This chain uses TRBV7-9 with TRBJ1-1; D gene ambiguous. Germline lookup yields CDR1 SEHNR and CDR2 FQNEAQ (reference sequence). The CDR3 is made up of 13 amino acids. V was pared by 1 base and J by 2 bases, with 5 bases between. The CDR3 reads CASSLGENTEAFF. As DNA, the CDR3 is TGTGCCAGCAGCTTAGGGGAAAACACTGAAGCTTTCTTT.

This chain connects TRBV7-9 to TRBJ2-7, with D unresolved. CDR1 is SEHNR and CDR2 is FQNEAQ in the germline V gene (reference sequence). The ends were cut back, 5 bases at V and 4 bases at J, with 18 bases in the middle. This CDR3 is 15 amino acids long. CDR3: CASSDHAWLEYEQYF. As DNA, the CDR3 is TGTGCCAGCAGCGATCACGCCTGGCTTGAGTACGAGCAGTACTTC.

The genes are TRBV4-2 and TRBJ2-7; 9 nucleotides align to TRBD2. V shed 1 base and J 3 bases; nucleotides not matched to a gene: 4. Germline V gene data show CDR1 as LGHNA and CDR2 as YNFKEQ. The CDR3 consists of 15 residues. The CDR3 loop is CASSQGVSGSYEQYF. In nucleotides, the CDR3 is TGTGCCAGCAGCCAAGGAGTTAGCGGGAGCTACGAGCAGTACTTC.

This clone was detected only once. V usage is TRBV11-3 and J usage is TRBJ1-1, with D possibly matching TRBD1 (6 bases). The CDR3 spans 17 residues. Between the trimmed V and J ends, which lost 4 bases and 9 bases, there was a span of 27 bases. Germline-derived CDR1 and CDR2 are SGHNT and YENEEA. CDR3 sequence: CASSSPTGGELGGKAFF. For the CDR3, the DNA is TGTGCCAGCAGCTCCCCGACAGGAGGAGAATTAGGGGGAAAAGCTTTCTTT. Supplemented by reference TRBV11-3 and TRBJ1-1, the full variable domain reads EAGVVQSPRYKIIEKKQPVAFWCNPISGHNTLYWYLQNLGQGPELLIRYENEEAVDDSQLPKDRFSAERLKGVDSTLKIQPAELGDSAVYLCASSSPTGGELGGKAFFGQGTRLTVV.

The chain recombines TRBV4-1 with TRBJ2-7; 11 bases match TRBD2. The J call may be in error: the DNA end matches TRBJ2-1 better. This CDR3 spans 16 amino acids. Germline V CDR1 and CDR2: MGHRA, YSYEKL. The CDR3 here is CASSQFSGRANNEQFF. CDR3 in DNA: TGCGCCAGCAGCCAATTTAGCGGGAGGGCTAACAATGAGCAGTTCTTC.

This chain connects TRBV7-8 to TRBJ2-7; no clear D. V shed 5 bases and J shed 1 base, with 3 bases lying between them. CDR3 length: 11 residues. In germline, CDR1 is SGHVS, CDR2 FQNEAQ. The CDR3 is CASSGSYEQYF. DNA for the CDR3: TGTGCCAGCAGCGGATCCTACGAGCAGTACTTC.

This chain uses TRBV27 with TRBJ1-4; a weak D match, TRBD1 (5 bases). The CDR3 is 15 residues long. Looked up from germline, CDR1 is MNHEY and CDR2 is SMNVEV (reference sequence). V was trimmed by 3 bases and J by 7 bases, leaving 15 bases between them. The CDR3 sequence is CASSFSGGEGEKLFF. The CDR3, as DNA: TGTGCCAGCAGTTTCTCGGGAGGGGAGGGTGAAAAACTGTTTTTT.

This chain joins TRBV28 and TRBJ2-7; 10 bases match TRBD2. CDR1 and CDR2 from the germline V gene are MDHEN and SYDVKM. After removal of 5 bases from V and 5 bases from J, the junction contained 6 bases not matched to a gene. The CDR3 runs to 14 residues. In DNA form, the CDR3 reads TGTGCCAGCAGTACCAGCGGGGGGGGGAACGAGCAGTACTTC. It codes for CASSTSGGGNEQYF.

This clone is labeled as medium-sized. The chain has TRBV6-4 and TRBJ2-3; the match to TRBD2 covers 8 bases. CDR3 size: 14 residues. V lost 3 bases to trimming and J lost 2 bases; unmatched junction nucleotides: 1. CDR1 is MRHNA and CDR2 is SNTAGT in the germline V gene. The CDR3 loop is CASSEAGATDTQYF. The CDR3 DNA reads TGTGCCAGCAGTGAAGCGGGAGCCACAGATACGCAGTATTTT.

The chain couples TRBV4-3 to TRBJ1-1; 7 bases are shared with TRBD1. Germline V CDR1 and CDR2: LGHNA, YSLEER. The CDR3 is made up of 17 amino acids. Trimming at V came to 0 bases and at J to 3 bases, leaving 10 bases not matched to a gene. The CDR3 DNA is TGCGCCAGCAGCCAAGATGGACCAGGGGGAGGGTACACTGAAGCTTTCTTT. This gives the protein CASSQDGPGGGYTEAFF.

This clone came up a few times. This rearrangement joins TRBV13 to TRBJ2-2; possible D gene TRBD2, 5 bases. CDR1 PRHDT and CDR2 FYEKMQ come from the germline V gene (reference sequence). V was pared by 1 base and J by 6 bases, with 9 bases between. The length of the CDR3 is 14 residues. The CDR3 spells CASSLEAVPGELFF. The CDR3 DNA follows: TGTGCCAGCAGCTTAGAAGCGGTCCCCGGGGAGCTGTTTTTT.

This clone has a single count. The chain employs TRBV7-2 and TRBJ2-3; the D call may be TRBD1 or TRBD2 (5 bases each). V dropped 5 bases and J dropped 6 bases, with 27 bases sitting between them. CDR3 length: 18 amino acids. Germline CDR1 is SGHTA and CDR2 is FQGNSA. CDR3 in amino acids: CASSRSSPGTLGWDTQYF. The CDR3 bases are TGTGCCAGCAGCCGCTCGTCCCCCGGGACCCTGGGCTGGGATACGCAGTATTTT.